This T cell receptor beta chain was found in a study of beta chain features in type 1 diabetes. Study outcomes and limitations: Researchers report that Type 1 diabetes patients had moderately but significantly shorter TCRB CDR3s across all four CD4+ subsets.

This clone was detected a few times. Its antigen is currently unknown. The CDR3 length is 17 residues. Per the germline V gene, CDR1 is SGHRS and CDR2 is YFSETQ. Trimming took 4 bases from V and 4 from J; bases not matched to a gene: 14. Post-sort purity exceeded 95% for all sorted populations. The entirety of the isolated RNA underwent reverse transcription, so expressed TCRB transcripts were sequenced. The study sequenced naive, central memory and regulatory T cell samples to an average of about 3.5 million reads. Here immunoSEQ multiplex PCR was the method, and the copy in TCRdb shows in-frame clones only, minus some. This table holds roughly 700,000 clones, under 15% found once.

The TCR was taken from a man between 18 and 29 years old with type 1 diabetes. Sequencing used naive CD4+ T cells from blood. The chain combines TRBV5-1 with TRBJ1-1; 9 bases match TRBD1. As DNA, the CDR3 is TGCGCCAGCAGCCCTACGGGACAGGGAGTGTTCGTCACTGAAGCTTTCTTT. It yields the protein CASSPTGQGVFVTEAFF.